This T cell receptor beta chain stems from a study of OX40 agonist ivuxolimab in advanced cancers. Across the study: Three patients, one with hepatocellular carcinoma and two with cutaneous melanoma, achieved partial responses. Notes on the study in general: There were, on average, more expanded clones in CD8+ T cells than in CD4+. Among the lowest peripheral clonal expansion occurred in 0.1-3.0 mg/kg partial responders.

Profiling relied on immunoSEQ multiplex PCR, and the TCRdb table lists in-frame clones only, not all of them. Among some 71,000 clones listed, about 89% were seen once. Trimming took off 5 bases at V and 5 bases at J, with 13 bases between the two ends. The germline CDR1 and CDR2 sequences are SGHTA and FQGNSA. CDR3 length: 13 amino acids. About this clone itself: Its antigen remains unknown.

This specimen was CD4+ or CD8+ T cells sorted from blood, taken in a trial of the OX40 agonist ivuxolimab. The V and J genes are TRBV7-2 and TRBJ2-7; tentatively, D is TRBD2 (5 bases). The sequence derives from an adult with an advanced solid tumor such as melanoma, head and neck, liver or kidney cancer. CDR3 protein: CASSLTDFNEQYF. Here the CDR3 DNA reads TGTGCCAGCAGCCTGACGGACTTTAACGAGCAGTACTTC.